These T cell receptor beta chains were read from a single sample in a study of regulatory T cells in long-lasting Graves disease. From the multiplex PCR reads, TCRdb called clonotypes with MiXCR, one entry per CDR3 protein. The sample lists approximately 470,000 distinct CDR3 sequences; 15% to 20% were seen once. These data were likewise used in another study, on T cells in Graves' hyperthyroidism and ophthalmopathy.

Specimen: peripheral blood mononuclear cells (PBMCs), collected at new diagnosis, from a patient treated with antithyroid drugs. The receptors were sampled from a man aged 35-49 years with Graves disease. The CDR3 runs from the conserved cysteine through the conserved F or W. A D gene is named only where the DNA matches it firmly. Size tells how often a clone was seen (once, few, many) or the class of an expanded clone, and some rows leave it out.

J,size,D,V,CDR3
TRBJ2-1,few,TRBD1,TRBV12-3/TRBV12-4,CASTKYFSQGVSYNEQFF
TRBJ2-1,few,TRBD1,TRBV6-1,CASSMDRESRYEQFF
TRBJ2-1,-,TRBD2,TRBV27,CASTVIAGDHSYNEQFF
TRBJ2-7,few,TRBD1,TRBV28,CASFGGQGGFYEQYF
TRBJ2-1,-,TRBD2,TRBV11-2,CASSLSGRGYEQFF
TRBJ2-7,many,TRBD2,TRBV7-2,CASGRGTSFLYEQYF
TRBJ2-3,many,-,TRBV29-1,CSVDGKGRVTDTQYF
TRBJ2-3,many,TRBD2,TRBV11-2,CASSLAGTSGRAGADTQYF
TRBJ2-1,many,TRBD2,TRBV5-1,CASSLDSPLAGAMENEQFF
TRBJ2-7,few,-,TRBV6-2/TRBV6-3,CASSPRLPYEQYF
TRBJ2-1,-,TRBD1,TRBV19,CASSIRRTGALDYYNEQFF
TRBJ2-1,many,TRBD1,TRBV7-2,CASSSGTGGHNEQFF
TRBJ2-2,-,TRBD2,TRBV28,CATGTSGNTGELFF
TRBJ2-7,many,-,TRBV28,CASRGYYEQYF
TRBJ2-3,many,-,TRBV11-2,CASSLDRSTSTDTQYF
TRBJ1-2,many,-,TRBV7-6,CASSSRTEGGYTF
TRBJ2-3,many,-,TRBV11-3,CASSPPGLSTDTQYF
TRBJ2-3,many,TRBD1,TRBV5-1,CASSSGQGLADTQYF
TRBJ1-1,many,-,TRBV12-3/TRBV12-4,CASRSQSWTEAFF
TRBJ1-1,-,TRBD1,TRBV3-1,CASSPGQGEAFF